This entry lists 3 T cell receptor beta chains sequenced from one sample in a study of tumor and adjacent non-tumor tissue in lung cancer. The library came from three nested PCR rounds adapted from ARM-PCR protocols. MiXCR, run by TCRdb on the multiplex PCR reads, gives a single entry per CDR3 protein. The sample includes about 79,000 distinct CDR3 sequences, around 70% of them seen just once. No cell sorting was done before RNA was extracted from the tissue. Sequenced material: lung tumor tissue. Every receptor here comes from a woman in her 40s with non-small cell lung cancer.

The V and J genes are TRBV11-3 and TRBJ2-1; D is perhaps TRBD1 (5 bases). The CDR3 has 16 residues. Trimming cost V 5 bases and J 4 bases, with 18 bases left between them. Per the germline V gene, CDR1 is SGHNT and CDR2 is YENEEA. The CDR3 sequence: CASSKQGVGWYNEQFF. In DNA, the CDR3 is TGTGCCAGCAGCAAGCAGGGCGTAGGGTGGTACAATGAGCAGTTCTTC. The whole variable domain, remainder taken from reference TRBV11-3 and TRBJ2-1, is EAGVVQSPRYKIIEKKQPVAFWCNPISGHNTLYWYLQNLGQGPELLIRYENEEAVDDSQLPKDRFSAERLKGVDSTLKIQPAELGDSAVYLCASSKQGVGWYNEQFFGPGTRLTVL.

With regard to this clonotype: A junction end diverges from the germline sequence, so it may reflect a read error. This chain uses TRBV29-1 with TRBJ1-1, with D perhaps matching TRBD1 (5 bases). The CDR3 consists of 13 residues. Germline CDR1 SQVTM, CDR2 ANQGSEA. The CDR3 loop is CSARTEGYTEALF. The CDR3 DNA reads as TGCAGCGCACGAACGGAGGGGTACACTGAAGCTCTCTTT.

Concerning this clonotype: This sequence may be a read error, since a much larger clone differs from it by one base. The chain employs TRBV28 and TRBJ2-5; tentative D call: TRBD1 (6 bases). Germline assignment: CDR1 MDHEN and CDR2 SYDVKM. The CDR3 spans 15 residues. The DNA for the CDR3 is TGTGCCAGCAGCGATAGGCTGGCAGGGGCGGAGACCCGGTACTTC. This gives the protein CASSDRLAGAETRYF.